This T cell receptor (beta chain) was observed in a study of T-cell reconstitution after alpha-beta-depleted transplantation in children (dated by TCRdb to 2016 to 2017). General notes on the study: Using TCR repertoire profiling, the study followed T-cell immune reconstitution in a quantitative way in children after TCRalphabeta/CD19-depleted allogeneic hematopoietic cell transplantation.

Results the study describes overall, beyond this receptor: In some patients, high TCRbeta diversity at day 60 was attributed to recipient T cells and intrathymic progenitors that had survived conditioning. The frequencies of hyperexpanded clones fell over the following months, and after one year, T-cell counts and TCRbeta diversity were mostly attributed to newly produced T cells. The apparently early recovery of alphabetaT-cell counts about two months after transplant reportedly depended on only several hundred rapidly expanded clones that came from non-depleted graft cells.

Libraries were prepared through PCR. Sequencing instrument: Illumina HiSeq 2500. TCR libraries were prepared with molecular barcoding, using unique molecular identifiers to normalize TCRbeta repertoire quantification. TCRdb cleaned the public reads at Q25 with fastp, built clones with MiXCR and kept in-frame beta chains. Rows matching on CDR3 protein sequence are summarized as one entry with the most common DNA and genes. Counted in this sample were about 160,000 distinct CDR3 sequences; around 10% of them appeared once. The ten most abundant clones make up 13% of the sample. In the paper's terms, the treatment or condition label means: allogeneic hematopoietic cell transplantation with graft depleted of TCRalphabeta T cells and CD19 B cells. Transplant recipients were children who received TCRalphabeta/CD19-depleted allogeneic hematopoietic cell grafts. This clonotype was recorded at least ten times. Its antigen is unknown. Per-base quality was not reported, and no clone a single base away is much larger than it.

The CDR3 sequence holds 16 residues, the cysteine and phenylalanine included. The sequence is cut down to CDR3 DNA, 48 bases in frame from base 1. Trimming takes 1 base from V and 4 bases from J, and the germline ends sit 14 bases apart. Sequences SGHTA (CDR1) and FQGNSA (CDR2) are obtained from the germline V gene. The receptor's source is a boy between 2 and 10 years old with acute myeloid leukemia, due to receive a stem cell transplant. Sequencing used PBMCs, obtained before TCRalphabeta/CD19-depleted stem cell transplant. The chain is encoded by TRBV7-2 joined to TRBJ2-1, with no confidently assigned D gene. The CDR3 in this case is CASSLEGLAPYNEQFF. The nucleotides are TGTGCCAGCAGCTTAGAAGGCCTCGCCCCTTACAATGAGCAGTTCTTC.